Shown below are 28 T cell receptor beta chains from a single sample sequenced in a study of blood T cell repertoires in COVID-19. Method: immunoSEQ multiplex PCR; TCRdb's copy keeps in-frame clones and lacks some. The sample lists some 110,000 clones; about 91% were seen once. Sequencing was performed on peripheral blood. These TCRs come from a human donor in a cohort sampled during active COVID-19.

V and J are TRBV7-6 and TRBJ2-3, with D perhaps matching TRBD1 (6 bases). The CDR3 is 13 amino acids. Germline V gene sequence: CDR1 SGHVS, CDR2 FNYEAQ. The V end was cut by 6 bases, the J end by 4 bases, with 11 bases between. DNA for the CDR3: TGTGCCAGCAGTTATGACAGGTCAGATACGCAGTATTTT. Residues: CASSYDRSDTQYF.

This clone was observed a single time. The chain uses TRBV5-6 and TRBJ1-1; D call uncertain. The V and J ends lost 3 bases and 11 bases respectively, with 14 bases between them. This CDR3 has 12 residues. Germline V CDR1 and CDR2: SGHDT, YYEEEE. CDR3 protein: CASSSLDAGAFF. The CDR3 bases are TGTGCCAGCAGCTCCCTCGACGCGGGGGCTTTCTTT.

The chain combines TRBV15 with TRBJ2-2, with 12 nucleotides matching TRBD1. Germline-derived CDR1 and CDR2 are LNHNV and YYDKDF (reference sequence). There are 15 residues in the CDR3. V shed 5 bases, J shed 8 bases, and the junction held 6 bases outside the gene matches. The CDR3, as DNA: TGTGCCACCAGCGGGGACAGGGGGCGGTCGGGGGAGCTGTTTTTT. It encodes CATSGDRGRSGELFF.

This clone is a singleton in its sample. The chain carries TRBV28 and TRBJ1-5; TRBD1 matches at 7 bases. Trimming removed 2 bases from V and 0 bases from J; junction bases left unmatched: 10. Germline assignment: CDR1 MDHEN and CDR2 SYDVKM. The CDR3 consists of 18 residues. The DNA for the CDR3 is TGTGCCAGCAGTTTAGGACAGGTTATGGGATATAGCAATCAGCCCCAGCATTTT. Its protein product is CASSLGQVMGYSNQPQHF.

The V gene is TRBV7-8, the J gene TRBJ1-5; possible D gene TRBD1, 6 bases. The CDR3 sequence is 11 residues long. CDR1 and CDR2 (germline): SGHVS, FQNEAQ. V was shortened by 8 bases and J by 7 bases, with 9 bases between the two germline ends. This CDR3 is CASGQNQPQHF. The CDR3 DNA reads TGTGCCAGCGGACAGAACCAGCCCCAGCATTTT.

The chain joins TRBV23-1 to TRBJ2-7; D is possibly TRBD2 (5 bases). TRBV23-1 falls under the ORF class, with uncertain function. The V end was cut by 3 bases, the J end by 0 bases, with 15 bases between. The CDR3 extends over 16 amino acids. This chain's CDR3 is CASSQEFSDGSYEQYF. The CDR3 DNA sequence: TGCGCCAGCAGTCAGGAGTTTAGCGACGGCTCCTACGAGCAGTACTTC.

The chain has TRBV5-4 and TRBJ2-7; TRBD2 aligns across 11 bases. The CDR3 has 15 residues. The V and J ends lost 0 bases and 4 bases, in that order; junction bases with no gene match: 3. Germline lookup yields CDR1 SGHNT and CDR2 YYREEE (reference sequence). The CDR3 here is CASSLELAGDYEQYF. Written as DNA, the CDR3 is TGTGCCAGCAGCTTGGAACTAGCGGGAGATTACGAGCAGTACTTC.

The V gene is TRBV7-9, the J gene TRBJ1-1, with D possibly matching TRBD1 (5 bases). The CDR3 contains 14 residues. Germline values: CDR1 SEHNR, CDR2 FQNEAQ (reference sequence). V was cut by 8 bases and J by 5 bases, with 18 bases left in between. CDR3 nucleotides: TGTGCCAGCCGACCTAGGCAGGGTGGGACTGAAGCTTTCTTT. Its protein is CASRPRQGGTEAFF.

CDR3 in DNA: TGCAGCGTTGAAGGAGGCGGTAAACACACCTTC. Its translation: CSVEGGGKHTF. The rearrangement links TRBV29-1 to TRBJ1-2; D is unclear. The CDR3 runs to 11 residues. V was shortened by 1 base and J by 12 bases, with 12 bases between the two germline ends. The V gene's germline CDR1 is SQVTM and CDR2 ANQGSEA.

The chain carries TRBV15 and TRBJ1-1; D is perhaps TRBD1 (6 bases). The CDR3 runs to 12 residues. In germline, CDR1 is LNHNV, CDR2 YYDKDF (reference sequence). Between the trimmed V and J ends, which lost 1 base and 10 bases, there was a span of 10 bases. The CDR3 DNA reads TGTGCCACCAGCAGAGTTTCGGACAGAGCTTTCTTT. It encodes CATSRVSDRAFF.

This chain links TRBV5-1 with TRBJ1-5; D is ambiguous. Germline values: CDR1 SGHRS, CDR2 YFSETQ. The CDR3 loop spans 13 amino acids. Trimming removed 3 bases at V and 0 bases at J, with 4 bases between. As DNA, the CDR3 is TGCGCCAGCAGCTCGGGTAGCAATCAGCCCCAGCATTTT. This sequence encodes CASSSGSNQPQHF.

The J gene is TRBJ1-4, the V gene TRBV19; D perhaps matches TRBD1 (6 bases). The V gene's germline CDR1 is LNHDA and CDR2 SQIVND (reference sequence). Trimming removed 7 bases at V and 14 bases at J, with 17 bases between. The CDR3 sequence is 12 residues long. CDR3 nucleotide sequence: TGTGCCAGTACCTTGGCAGGGACACACCTGTTTTTT. Translation: CASTLAGTHLFF.

The chain couples TRBV27 to TRBJ2-1, with TRBD2 matching 7 bases. There are 16 residues in the CDR3. The V and J ends lost 2 bases and 0 bases, in that order; junction bases with no gene match: 4. The germline V gene has CDR1 MNHEY and CDR2 SMNVEV (reference sequence). CDR3 in amino acids: CASSLASGLSYNEQFF. The CDR3 coding sequence is TGTGCCAGCAGTTTAGCTAGCGGTCTCTCCTACAATGAGCAGTTCTTC.

The rearrangement joins TRBV20-1 to TRBJ2-5, with D unresolved. Trimming shortened V by 3 bases and J by 6 bases, and 14 bases separated the two germline ends. CDR3 length: 13 amino acids. Germline lookup yields CDR1 DFQATT and CDR2 SNEGSKA (reference sequence). CDR3 DNA: TGCAGTGCTAGTTTTCCCAGCGTGAAGACCCAGTACTTC. Residues: CSASFPSVKTQYF.

This chain links TRBV27 with TRBJ2-1, with D possibly being TRBD2 (6 bases). Germline loops: CDR1 MNHEY, CDR2 SMNVEV (reference sequence). The CDR3 has 16 residues. Between the trimmed V and J ends, which lost 3 bases and 1 base, there was a span of 13 bases. Here the CDR3 reads CASSFGGDPSYNEQFF. Here the CDR3 DNA reads TGTGCCAGCAGTTTTGGCGGGGATCCTTCCTACAATGAGCAGTTCTTC.

The gene calls are TRBV5-1 and TRBJ1-4, with 8 bases identical to TRBD1. CDR3 length equals 14 residues. The V gene's germline CDR1 is SGHRS and CDR2 YFSETQ. Germline trimming cut 4 bases from V and 6 bases from J; bases unmatched to any gene: 5. The CDR3 loop is CASSPTGADEKLFF. CDR3 bases: TGCGCCAGCAGCCCGACAGGGGCGGATGAAAAACTGTTTTTT.

This chain connects TRBV6-5 to TRBJ1-6; possible D gene TRBD1, 5 bases. The germline V and J ends were trimmed by 7 bases and 6 bases, with 16 bases remaining between them. The CDR3 sequence is 15 residues long. Germline CDR1 MNHEY, CDR2 SVGAGI. The CDR3 nucleotides are TGTGCCAGCAAAACAGGAGGGGCATTTAATTCACCCCTCCACTTT. Its translation is CASKTGGAFNSPLHF.

The chain joins TRBV25-1 to TRBJ2-2; 8 bases line up with TRBD1. The CDR3 loop spans 16 amino acids. Trimming removed 4 bases from V and 6 bases from J; junction bases left unmatched: 10. Germline-derived CDR1 and CDR2 are MGHDK and SYGVNS. The CDR3 sequence: CASSVTTGGWSGELFF. DNA for the CDR3: TGTGCCAGCAGTGTCACCACAGGGGGGTGGTCCGGGGAGCTGTTTTTT.

This chain joins TRBV19 and TRBJ2-1; 10 bases map to TRBD2. Trimming removed 5 bases from V and 9 bases from J; junction bases left unmatched: 7. From germline, CDR1 is LNHDA and CDR2 SQIVND (reference sequence). This CDR3 contains 14 residues. CDR3 protein: CASSGTSATGEQFF. DNA of the CDR3: TGTGCCAGTAGTGGGACTAGCGCGACGGGTGAGCAGTTCTTC.

The chain has TRBV5-1 and TRBJ2-7, with D perhaps matching TRBD2 (6 bases). Trimming left V 4 bases short and J 6 bases short, with 11 bases between. This CDR3 spans 12 amino acids. Per the germline V gene, CDR1 is SGHRS and CDR2 is YFSETQ. The CDR3 is CASSREGGEQYF. The CDR3 DNA sequence: TGCGCCAGCAGCCGCGAGGGAGGCGAGCAGTACTTC.

This chain links TRBV11-2 with TRBJ1-1, with 9 bases that match TRBD1. The germline gives CDR1 SGHAT, CDR2 FQNNGV. The CDR3 totals 15 residues. Unmatched junction bases numbered 4, after V lost 4 bases and J lost 1 base. DNA for the CDR3: TGTGCCAGCAGCTGGGACAGGGCGCCGAACACTGAAGCTTTCTTT. Translating gives CASSWDRAPNTEAFF.

The rearrangement uses TRBV28 and TRBJ2-1; 9 nucleotides match TRBD2. There are 12 residues in the CDR3. The trim removed 8 bases at V and 8 bases at J, leaving 4 bases unmatched. From germline, CDR1 is MDHEN and CDR2 SYDVKM. The CDR3 coding sequence is TGTGCCAGCGGGACTAGCTCGGATGAGCAGTTCTTC. Its protein product is CASGTSSDEQFF. Full variable domain (remainder filled in from reference TRBV28 and TRBJ2-1): DVKVTQSSRYLVKRTGEKVFLECVQDMDHENMFWYRQDPGLGLRLIYFSYDVKMKEKGDIPEGYSVSREKKERFSLILESASTNQTSMYLCASGTSSDEQFFGPGTRLTVL.

This clone was observed a single time. CDR3 coding DNA: TGTGCCAGCAGTGACGGAGGATCAGCTGGAAACACCATATATTTT. Residues: CASSDGGSAGNTIYF. The chain couples TRBV28 to TRBJ1-3; D is undetermined. Germline V gives CDR1 MDHEN, CDR2 SYDVKM. Deletions cut 5 bases from V and 2 bases from J, with 13 bases between. The CDR3 covers 15 residues.

The chain joins TRBV11-2 to TRBJ1-1, with no clear D. V was cut by 5 bases and J by 4 bases, with 14 bases left in between. The CDR3 loop spans 14 amino acids. Per germline, CDR1 SGHAT and CDR2 FQNNGV. The CDR3 region is CASSAAAVGTEAFF. The CDR3 DNA reads TGTGCCAGCAGCGCTGCGGCAGTCGGCACTGAAGCTTTCTTT. Based on the CDR3 plus reference TRBV11-2 and TRBJ1-1, the full variable domain is EAGVAQSPRYKIIEKRQSVAFWCNPISGHATLYWYQQILGQGPKLLIQFQNNGVVDDSQLPKDRFSAERLKGVDSTLKIQPAKLEDSAVYLCASSAAAVGTEAFFGQGTRLTVV.

V gene TRBV7-9 combines with J gene TRBJ2-2; a weak D match, TRBD2 (5 bases). Germline V lookup: CDR1 SEHNR, CDR2 FQNEAQ (reference sequence). CDR3 length equals 13 residues. Trimming left V 5 bases short and J 6 bases short, with 10 bases between. CDR3 bases: TGTGCCAGCAGCGAGAGGGATGCCGGGGAGCTGTTTTTT. It encodes CASSERDAGELFF.

This clone was found once. The chain combines TRBV5-1 with TRBJ2-7, with D maybe TRBD1 (6 bases). V was clipped by 7 bases and J by 0 bases, with 11 bases between them. From germline, CDR1 is SGHRS and CDR2 YFSETQ. This CDR3 spans 13 amino acids. CDR3 protein: CASRTAYSYEQYF. CDR3 bases: TGCGCCAGCCGGACAGCGTACTCCTACGAGCAGTACTTC.

The chain joins TRBV7-9 to TRBJ1-2; no reliable D call. Germline lookup yields CDR1 SEHNR and CDR2 FQNEAQ (reference sequence). The CDR3 runs to 14 residues. V gave up 3 bases and J gave up 8 bases, with 16 bases separating them. In nucleotides, the CDR3 is TGTGCCAGCAGCTTTTCAACAGTGCCTTACGGCTACACCTTC. Translation gives CASSFSTVPYGYTF.

CDR3 residues: CASSLLLGTLSYGYTF. CDR3 coding DNA: TGTGCCAGCAGCTTGTTGTTAGGGACACTAAGCTATGGCTACACCTTC. The chain is built from TRBV5-6 and TRBJ1-2, with D possibly being TRBD1 (6 bases). This CDR3 comprises 16 residues. The germline V gene has CDR1 SGHDT and CDR2 YYEEEE. Trimming removed 1 base at V and 4 bases at J, with 17 bases between.